This TCR beta chain was sequenced in a study of blood T cell repertoires in COVID-19. The protocol was immunoSEQ multiplex PCR, while the TCRdb copy is restricted to in-frame clones and leaves out a portion. Of about 230,000 clones in the sample, around 90% were seen once. This CDR3 spans 18 amino acids. The ends lost 0 bases at V and 2 bases at J; junction bases unmatched: 9. The germline V gene encodes CDR1 SEHNR and CDR2 FQNEAQ (reference sequence). The sample was peripheral blood. The chain employs TRBV7-9 and TRBJ2-7, with 11 positions matching TRBD2. This receptor was identified in a woman aged 18-29 years who had recovered from COVID-19. The CDR3 DNA is TGTGCCAGCAGCTTAGCCTATGCCGGACTAGCGGGCGCCTACGAGCAGTACTTC. Translation: CASSLAYAGLAGAYEQYF.